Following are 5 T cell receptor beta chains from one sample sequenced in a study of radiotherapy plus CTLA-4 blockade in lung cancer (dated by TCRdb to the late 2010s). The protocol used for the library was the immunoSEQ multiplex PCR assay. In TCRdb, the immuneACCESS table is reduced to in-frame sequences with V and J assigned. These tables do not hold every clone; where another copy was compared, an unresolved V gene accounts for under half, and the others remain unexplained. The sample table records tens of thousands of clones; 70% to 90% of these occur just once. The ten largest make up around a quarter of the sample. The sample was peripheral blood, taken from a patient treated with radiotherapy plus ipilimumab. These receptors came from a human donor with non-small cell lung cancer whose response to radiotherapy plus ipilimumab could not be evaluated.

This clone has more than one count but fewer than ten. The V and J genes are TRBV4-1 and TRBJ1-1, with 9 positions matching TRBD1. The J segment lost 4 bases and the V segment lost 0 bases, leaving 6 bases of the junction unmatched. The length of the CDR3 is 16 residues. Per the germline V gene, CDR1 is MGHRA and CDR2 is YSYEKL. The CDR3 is CASSQETGGLVTEAFF. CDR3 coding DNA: TGCGCCAGCAGCCAAGAGACAGGGGGTTTAGTCACTGAAGCTTTCTTT.

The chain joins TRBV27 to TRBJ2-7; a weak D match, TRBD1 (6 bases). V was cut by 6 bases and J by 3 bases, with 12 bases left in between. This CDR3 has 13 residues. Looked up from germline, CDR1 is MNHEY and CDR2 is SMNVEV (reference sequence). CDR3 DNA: TGTGCCAGCAGGACCTCACAGGGCTACGAGCAGTACTTC. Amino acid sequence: CASRTSQGYEQYF.

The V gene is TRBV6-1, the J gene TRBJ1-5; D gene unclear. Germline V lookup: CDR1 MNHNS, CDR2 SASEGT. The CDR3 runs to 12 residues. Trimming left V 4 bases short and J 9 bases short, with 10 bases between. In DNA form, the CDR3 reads TGTGCCAGCAGTGTTAGTTTTCCGCCCCAGCATTTT. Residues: CASSVSFPPQHF.

CDR3 nucleotide sequence: TGTGCCAGTAGTATACTAGGACAGGGGGCAGATACGCAGTATTTT. Translation gives CASSILGQGADTQYF. The chain links TRBV19 to TRBJ2-3, with 10 bases matching TRBD1. Germline CDR1 LNHDA, CDR2 SQIVND (reference sequence). This CDR3 has 15 amino acids. Trimming at V came to 2 bases and at J to 4 bases, leaving 3 bases not matched to a gene.

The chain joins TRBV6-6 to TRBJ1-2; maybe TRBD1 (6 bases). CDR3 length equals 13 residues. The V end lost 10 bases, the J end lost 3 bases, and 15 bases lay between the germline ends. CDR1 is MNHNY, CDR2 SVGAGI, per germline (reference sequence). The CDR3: CAIHTGLDYGYTF. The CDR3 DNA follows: TGTGCCATCCATACAGGGTTGGACTATGGCTACACCTTC.